This T cell receptor (beta chain) was retrieved from a study of T cells in Graves' hyperthyroidism and ophthalmopathy. Germline V gene lookup returns CDR1 SNHLY and CDR2 FYNNEI. This CDR3 is 14 amino acids long. V was cut by 7 bases and J by 0 bases, with 10 bases left in between. The study, taken as a whole, reports: Through a model of 13 V-J features, ophthalmopathy was separated from stable hyperthyroidism.

This clonotype came up many times. The antigen remains unidentified. Using RNA transcripts as the source, TCR beta CDR3 regions were amplified. With the HTBI primer set, the TCR CDR3 went through a first round of RT-PCR. Each CDR3 protein is one row after TCRdb ran MiXCR on the multiplex PCR reads. The repertoire consists of some 570,000 distinct CDR3 sequences, with over 12% occurring once and the leading ten covering more than 6%. V and J are TRBV2 and TRBJ2-1, with D possibly being TRBD2 (6 bases). The receptor was derived from a woman younger than 35 with Graves' ophthalmopathy. The sequenced material came from blood. Here the CDR3 DNA reads TGTGCCAGCAACCCGACTAGCTCCTACAATGAGCAGTTCTTC. This sequence encodes CASNPTSSYNEQFF. Drawing the rest from reference TRBV2 and TRBJ2-1, the complete variable domain is EPEVTQTPSHQVTQMGQEVILRCVPISNHLYFYWYRQILGQKVEFLVSFYNNEISEKSEIFDDQFSVERPDGSNFTLKIRSTKLEDSAMYFCASNPTSSYNEQFFGPGTRLTVL.